Listed below are T cell receptor beta chains from one sample, sequenced in a study of CD8 T cells in Susac syndrome. TCRdb independently ran MiXCR on the immunoSEQ multiplex PCR reads; one entry per CDR3 protein. The table lists roughly 150,000 distinct CDR3 sequences, approximately 93% of them singletons. Sequencing used CD8+ T cells from PBMCs. The receptor set was obtained from a human donor with multiple sclerosis. CDR3s include the opening cysteine and the closing phenylalanine or tryptophan. D genes are given only for firm matches. The listing skips clone size in some rows; elsewhere it reads once, few, many or a size class.

D	J	V	size	DNA	CDR3
.	TRBJ1-2	TRBV5-6	once	TGTGCCAGCAGCCCGCACGAGGGGCTAAAGGGCTACACCTTC	CASSPHEGLKGYTF
TRBD1	TRBJ2-3	TRBV7-9	.	TGTGCCAGCAGCTTTCTGGACAGGGCAACAGATACGCAGTATTTT	CASSFLDRATDTQYF
TRBD1	TRBJ1-2	TRBV29-1	once	TGCAGCGTTGGCGGGGGACAGGGGAGCCCTAACTATGGCTACACCTTC	CSVGGGQGSPNYGYTF
TRBD1	TRBJ1-1	TRBV6-4	.	TGTGCCAGCAGTGAGGACAGGGGAACTGAAGCTTTCTTT	CASSEDRGTEAFF
TRBD1	TRBJ1-1	TRBV15	.	TGTGCCACCAGCTTGGAGGGGGCGGTGAACACTGAAGCTTTCTTT	CATSLEGAVNTEAFF
.	TRBJ1-6	TRBV27	.	TGTGCCAGCAGCCCCATATCTGGTCATAATTCACCCCTCCACTTT	CASSPISGHNSPLHF
.	TRBJ1-2	TRBV5-6	.	TGTGCCAGCAGCCTTCCCGTGGGTGGCTATGGCTACACCTTC	CASSLPVGGYGYTF
TRBD1	TRBJ2-3	TRBV5-1	.	TGCGCCAGCAAAATACAGGGGCGTCACACAGATACGCAGTATTTT	CASKIQGRHTDTQYF
.	TRBJ2-6	TRBV7-9	.	TGTGCCAGCAGCCCCGGGACCGCCCGCAACGTCCTGACTTTC	CASSPGTARNVLTF
TRBD1	TRBJ1-2	TRBV9	.	TGTGCCAGCAGCAACAGGGACAGTCTTCGAGGCTACACCTTC	CASSNRDSLRGYTF
TRBD1	TRBJ2-7	TRBV9	.	TGTGCCAGCAGCGCCCCGGACAGGGGGGACTACGAGCAGTACTTC	CASSAPDRGDYEQYF
TRBD2	TRBJ2-7	TRBV13	.	TGTGCCAGCGGGTCGGGACTAGCGGTTAACGAGCAGTACTTC	CASGSGLAVNEQYF
.	TRBJ2-7	TRBV30	once	TGTGCCTGGAGTTACGAGGACACCCACTACGAGCAGTACTTC	CAWSYEDTHYEQYF
.	TRBJ1-1	TRBV4-1	.	TGCGCCAGCAGCCAGGGTGTCGGGACTGAAGCTTTCTTT	CASSQGVGTEAFF
.	TRBJ1-1	TRBV27	.	TGTGCCAGCACTCTACCGGGACAGAACACTGAAGCTTTCTTT	CASTLPGQNTEAFF
.	TRBJ2-7	TRBV12-5	.	TGTGCTAGTGGTTCCGGGACCTACGAGCAGTACTTC	CASGSGTYEQYF
TRBD2	TRBJ2-5	TRBV11-2	once	TGTGCCAGCACCGCTAGCGGGGGGGCCATGGAGACCCAGTACTTC	CASTASGGAMETQYF
.	TRBJ2-5	TRBV4-3	.	TGCGCCAGCAGCCAAGATAAGGGCTTCCCAGAGACCCAGTACTTC	CASSQDKGFPETQYF
.	TRBJ2-1	TRBV18	.	TGTGCCAGCTCACTCTCATTGAATGCTGCCCGTGAACTTAATGAGCAGTTCTTC	CASSLSLNAARELNEQFF
.	TRBJ2-5	TRBV27	.	TGTGCCAGCAGTTTACAAGGGGAGGTTGAGACCCAGTACTTC	CASSLQGEVETQYF
.	TRBJ2-3	TRBV28	.	TGTGCCAGCAGTTTTGGGGAGAATACAGATACGCAGTATTTT	CASSFGENTDTQYF
.	TRBJ2-5	TRBV6-2/TRBV6-3	.	TGTGCCAGCAGGGTTAGTGAGACCCAGTACTTC	CASRVSETQYF
TRBD1	TRBJ2-2	TRBV7-8	.	TGTGCCAGCAGCTTCTTTTTCCAGGGGGCGAGTCCCGGGGAGCTGTTTTTT	CASSFFFQGASPGELFF
TRBD1	TRBJ2-3	TRBV7-9	once	TGTGCCAGCAGCTCACCGGGACAGGGAATAGATACGCAGTATTTT	CASSSPGQGIDTQYF
TRBD2	TRBJ2-5	TRBV7-9	.	TGTGCCAGCAGCCCCCGATGGGGGGAGGGGAACCAAGAGACCCAGTACTTC	CASSPRWGEGNQETQYF
.	TRBJ2-1	TRBV20-1	.	TGCAGTGCTAGAGTAATTGGAGGGGAGCAGTTCTTC	CSARVIGGEQFF
TRBD2	TRBJ2-3	TRBV4-3	.	TGCGCCAGCAGCCAAGATCTAGCGGGGGAGGCTGATACGCAGTATTTT	CASSQDLAGEADTQYF
TRBD2	TRBJ2-1	TRBV3-1	.	TGTGCCAGCAGCCAAGATCCCAGCGGGGGGTACAATGAGCAGTTCTTC	CASSQDPSGGYNEQFF
TRBD1	TRBJ2-7	TRBV7-9	.	TGTGCCAGCAGCTTAGACCCGGGACAGTTATACGAGCAGTACTTC	CASSLDPGQLYEQYF
.	TRBJ2-1	TRBV27	.	TGTGCCACCCAGGGGCTATCCTACAATGAGCAGTTCTTC	CATQGLSYNEQFF
.	TRBJ1-2	TRBV29-1	once	TGCAGCGTTGGGCACAGGCCCCTCTATGGCTACACCTTC	CSVGHRPLYGYTF
.	TRBJ2-1	TRBV30	once	TGTGCCTGGAGTGCGGCCTACAATGAGCAGTTCTTC	CAWSAAYNEQFF
TRBD2	TRBJ2-3	TRBV7-9	.	TGTGCCAGCAGCCCACTAGCGGGGGGCCGCACAGATACGCAGTATTTT	CASSPLAGGRTDTQYF
.	TRBJ2-1	TRBV2	.	TGTGCCAGCAGTGGGCCTAATACACAGGAGGATGAGCAGTTCTTC	CASSGPNTQEDEQFF
.	TRBJ1-2	TRBV24-1	.	TGTGCCACCAGTGCCGCCGGGACACCGCCAGGCTACACCTTC	CATSAAGTPPGYTF
.	TRBJ2-2	TRBV5-6	few	TGTGCCAGCAGCTCTCGGCTCACCGGGGAGCTGTTTTTT	CASSSRLTGELFF
.	TRBJ2-5	TRBV5-8	.	TGTGCCAGCAGCACAACGGACATACAAGAGACCCAGTACTTC	CASSTTDIQETQYF
TRBD2	TRBJ2-1	TRBV4-1	.	TGCGCCAGCAGCCAGACCCTAGCGGGGGGCGAGGATGAGCAGTTCTTC	CASSQTLAGGEDEQFF
.	TRBJ2-5	TRBV25-1	.	TGTGCCAGCAGTGAACCCGGGGGCCCGTGGGAGACCCAGTACTTC	CASSEPGGPWETQYF
TRBD1	TRBJ2-7	TRBV27	.	TGTGCCAGCAGGGCAGGGGGCTCCGAGCAGTACTTC	CASRAGGSEQYF
TRBD1	TRBJ1-1	TRBV5-1	once	TGCGCCAGCAGCTTGAGGGCAGGGGGCACTGAAGCTTTCTTT	CASSLRAGGTEAFF
.	TRBJ1-5	TRBV28	few	TGTGCCAGCAGTTCTTCAGGGTATAGCAATCAGCCCCAGCATTTT	CASSSSGYSNQPQHF
.	TRBJ1-6	TRBV4-1	.	TGCGCCAGCAGCCAAGATCCGGGGATACGCAATTCACCCCTCCACTTT	CASSQDPGIRNSPLHF
.	TRBJ2-1	TRBV6-5	.	TGTGCCAGCAGCTATGACAGTTACAATGAGCAGTTCTTC	CASSYDSYNEQFF
TRBD1	TRBJ2-1	TRBV11-2	.	TGTGCCAGCGGCCGAGGACAGGGGGTTAATGAGCAGTTCTTC	CASGRGQGVNEQFF
.	TRBJ1-2	TRBV9	.	TGTGCCAGCAGCGTAGGGGTATCCTTAGCTAACTATGGCTACACCTTC	CASSVGVSLANYGYTF
TRBD2	TRBJ2-3	TRBV20-1	.	TGCAGTGCTAGGGAACCGGGACTAGAGGCAGATACGCAGTATTTT	CSAREPGLEADTQYF
.	TRBJ2-2	TRBV7-9	.	TGTGCCAGCAGCCCAAGGGCCATCCGAACCGGGGAGCTGTTTTTT	CASSPRAIRTGELFF
.	TRBJ2-7	TRBV29-1	.	TGCAGCGGGGCCCGCATCGAGCAGTACTTC	CSGARIEQYF
TRBD2	TRBJ2-1	TRBV27	once	TGTGCCAGCAGTCTGACTAGCGGGAGGTACAATGAGCAGTTCTTC	CASSLTSGRYNEQFF
.	TRBJ2-1	TRBV11-1	.	TGTGCCAGCAGCTTAGGGGGTCCGGACCAGTTCTTC	CASSLGGPDQFF
.	TRBJ1-6	TRBV5-6	.	TGTGCCAGCAGCATTGGTACCGGGGCCCTCCACTTT	CASSIGTGALHF
TRBD1	TRBJ2-5	TRBV5-1	.	TGCGCCAGCAGCGAGACAGGGAGCGGGACCCAGTACTTC	CASSETGSGTQYF
TRBD1	TRBJ2-7	TRBV5-6	.	TGTGCCAGCAGCTCGACTGGACAGGGGGCTTACGAGCAGTACTTC	CASSSTGQGAYEQYF
.	TRBJ1-2	TRBV9	.	TGTGCCAGCAGCGTAGGGGCAGAACGGAAGTCTGGCTACACCTTC	CASSVGAERKSGYTF